This T cell receptor beta chain was recovered during a study of T cells in localized non-small cell lung cancer. Sequencing used immunoSEQ multiplex PCR; TCRdb keeps in-frame clones, though not all of them. Counted here are around 20,000 clones, approximately 90% occurring once; the ten biggest clones make up approximately 9.1%. Notes on the study in general: Uninvolved adjacent lung had more T cell clonality than any other tissue, topping tumor. Of the top 100 tumor clones, median around 60 were in adjacent lung, some 29 among its top 100. Longer overall survival was associated with a higher density of T cells in the blood.

CDR1 and CDR2 from the germline V gene are SGHRS and YFSETQ. The CDR3 has 15 amino acids. Trimming took 0 bases from V and 5 from J, leaving 14 bases between them. Turning to this clone: Its target is not known.

V and J are TRBV5-1 and TRBJ1-1; no clear D gene. The receptor was derived from a man between 40 and 69 years old with stage I lung adenocarcinoma. The material sequenced was peripheral blood, taken before any cancer treatment. CDR3 region: CASSLDDPGLTEAFF. CDR3 DNA: TGCGCCAGCAGCTTGGACGACCCGGGGTTGACTGAAGCTTTCTTT.